The T cell receptor (beta chain) under discussion was sequenced for a study of T cell responses to AZD1222 COVID-19 vaccine (dated by TCRdb to the early 2020s). Some background on the complete study: AZD1222 recipients with second doses at about 4 weeks or about 12 weeks were pooled, because spike-specific TCR depth and breadth did not differ between schedules. TCR sequencing was performed for roughly 250 trial participants, of whom about 200 were given two doses of AZD1222 and approximately 25 were given two doses of MenACWY control vaccine. Enrollment into the trials was organized by age into subgroups of 18-55, 56-69 and 70-plus years, and those subgroups contained roughly 150, 30 and 60 TCR-sequenced participants, respectively. Findings and caveats that apply to the study as a whole: No day 14 peak-response samples were available, so repertoires were characterized only after the peak T cell response. The whole spike protein was spanned by vaccine-associated CD4 TCRs, and dominant responses were seen in regions 160-218 and 743-854. The 56-69-year group was small, and its depth increase did not reach significance, likely because of low power. Reportedly, close to half of the unique spike-specific TCRs recognized epitopes lying outside the regions that are mutated in the B.1.351 and B.1.1.7 variants. Most participants were white British and females outnumbered males, and the authors suggested that clonal diversity may have been underestimated. Spike-specific TCR breadth and depth rose significantly after two AZD1222 doses compared with day 0 and with MenACWY recipients. Only a handful of AZD1222 recipients were SARS-CoV-2 seropositive at baseline, limiting conclusions about previously exposed vaccinees.

The CDR3, from cysteine to phenylalanine, totals 14 residues. Only the CDR3 region is kept as DNA, spanning 42 bases read in frame from base 1. The trim is 6 bases for V and 8 bases for J, with a gap of 14 bases between the germline ends. CDR1 MNHEY and CDR2 SVGEGT are derived from the germline V gene. The sample's time point label, decoded: baseline before first vaccination. Vaccinee samples were obtained from the UK trials COV001 and COV002, which included a single-blind randomized controlled phase 2/3 trial of AZD1222 (ChAdOx1 nCoV-19) in healthy adults. For TCRbeta chain sequencing, PBMC samples were collected from trial participants at day 0 and at day 28 after the second dose. The CDR3 regions of human TCRbeta chains were analyzed by immunosequencing. From the authors' description of their analysis: TCRs in the repertoires were matched against a reference library of SARS-CoV-2-specific TCRs that had been generated with the MIRA antigen-specificity platform. Breadth was defined as the fraction of unique TCRs that were SARS-CoV-2-associated, and depth was defined as the fraction of total T cells that were SARS-CoV-2-associated. Using the MIRA data, every spike-specific TCR was mapped to the spike region that the TCR reacted to and assigned to either a CD4 or a CD8 class. Log10-transformed breadth and depth values were compared by one-way ANOVA with Sidak's multiple comparisons tests. As stored in TCRdb, this immuneACCESS dataset retains in-frame rearrangements with V and J assigned. A fraction of the clones does not appear; measured against another copy, unresolved V genes explain less than half of the discrepancy, and the remainder lacks a known reason. V and J calls and clone size are those listed in that table; D and trimming were worked out from the DNA. The sample contains around 50,000 clones, about 81% of them found a single time. Clones ranked in the top ten supply roughly 10% of the sample.

On this clone: Its antigen is not yet known. Base qualities are missing; no much larger clone stands one base away.

The specimen was peripheral blood, collected on day 0 of AZD1222 vaccination. The V and J segments used are TRBV6-2 or TRBV6-3 and TRBJ1-6, with no D gene named confidently. The receptor's source is an adult in good health. The CDR3 reads as follows: CASSRGLSDSPLHF. The sequence in DNA is TGTGCCAGCAGCCGGGGTTTGAGTGATTCACCCCTCCACTTT.